This record concerns one T cell receptor (beta chain) sequence. Its antigen is not identified. The data stem from a study of T cell responses to AZD1222 COVID-19 vaccine. Regarding the study as a whole: Unmutated variant regions reportedly attract nearly half of all spike-specific TCRs.

Libraries were prepared by immunoSEQ multiplex PCR; TCRdb keeps only in-frame clonotypes and omits some of them. The profile shows 120,000 to 150,000 clones, 82% of them singletons. CDR3 length: 14 residues. V lost 2 bases and J lost 4, with 11 bases in between. Germline V CDR1 and CDR2: SEHNR, FQNEAQ (reference sequence). The sample was peripheral blood, taken on day 0 of MenACWY control vaccination. The chain couples TRBV7-9 to TRBJ1-1; D gene ambiguous. This clonotype was sampled from an adult in good health. The CDR3 spells CASSLNGLGTEAFF. In DNA form, the CDR3 reads TGTGCCAGCAGCTTAAACGGCTTGGGCACTGAAGCTTTCTTT.